This T cell receptor (beta chain) was profiled in a study of blood T cell repertoires in COVID-19. Study-wide background: Sites across the United States, Italy and Spain contributed samples from acute and convalescent COVID-19. T cells, B-cell-depleted T cells, or PBMCs supplied cDNA or gDNA.

CDR1 and CDR2 from the germline V gene are LNHNV and YYDKDF (reference sequence). The CDR3 has 16 residues. Deletions cut 0 bases from V and 6 bases from J, with 15 bases between. Data came from immunoSEQ multiplex PCR; TCRdb stores just in-frame clones and leaves some out. The data hold about 140,000 clones, with 86% observed a single time. The receptor was isolated from a man in his forties or fifties who had recovered from COVID-19. J is TRBJ2-1 and V is TRBV15; D may be TRBD1 (5 bases). The sequencing input was PBMCs or T cells enriched from blood (not recorded which). DNA of the CDR3: TGTGCCACCAGCAGAGACTCCCAGGGTGGCCTCAATGAGCAGTTCTTC. Protein sequence: CATSRDSQGGLNEQFF.